This T cell receptor beta chain comes out of a study of blood T cell repertoires in COVID-19. Turning to the study itself: Donors in the United States, Italy and Spain gave samples during acute or convalescent COVID-19. T cells, B-cell-depleted T cells, or PBMCs supplied cDNA or gDNA.

The authors' processing: From reference gene primer amplification, estimates of nucleated cell counts were derived. The repertoire was sequenced with immunoSEQ multiplex PCR; TCRdb's copy has only in-frame clones and lacks some. For V, J and clone size, that table is used; D and trimming come from the DNA. The sample lists about 110,000 clones, around 76% seen once, with about 3.7% in the top ten. The V gene end was trimmed by 5 bases and the J gene end by 2 bases; junction bases not matched to a gene: 6. This CDR3 is built from 14 residues. In germline, CDR1 is SQVTM, CDR2 ANQGSEA. V gene TRBV29-1 combines with J gene TRBJ2-7, with TRBD1 matching 10 bases. Sequenced material: peripheral blood. This clonotype was sampled from an elderly woman with acute or convalescent COVID-19. CDR3 protein: CSVRTGTGAYEQYF. The CDR3 region has the DNA TGCAGCGTTCGAACCGGGACAGGGGCCTACGAGCAGTACTTC.